Included here is one TCR beta chain sequence, with context. J gave up 0 bases and V 8 bases, and 14 bases lay outside the gene matches. The V gene's germline CDR1 is MGHRA and CDR2 YSYEKL. This CDR3 has 20 residues. These data belong to a study of cytomegalovirus exposure and HLA in healthy donors. The PCR made use of 60 Vbeta and 13 Jbeta primers. Here immunoSEQ multiplex PCR was the method, and the copy in TCRdb shows in-frame clones only, minus some. Seen here are more than 80,000 clones, approximately 80% observed once, and the top ten hold about 4%. The receptor's source is a woman aged 40 to 55 in good health and CMV-seropositive. The chain couples TRBV4-1 to TRBJ2-2; TRBD2 matches 14 bases. The specimen sequenced was PBMCs. The CDR3 coding sequence is TGCGCCAGCCGGGGCCTTTTTAGGACTAGCGGGAGGTCGAACACCGGGGAGCTGTTTTTT. Its protein product is CASRGLFRTSGRSNTGELFF.